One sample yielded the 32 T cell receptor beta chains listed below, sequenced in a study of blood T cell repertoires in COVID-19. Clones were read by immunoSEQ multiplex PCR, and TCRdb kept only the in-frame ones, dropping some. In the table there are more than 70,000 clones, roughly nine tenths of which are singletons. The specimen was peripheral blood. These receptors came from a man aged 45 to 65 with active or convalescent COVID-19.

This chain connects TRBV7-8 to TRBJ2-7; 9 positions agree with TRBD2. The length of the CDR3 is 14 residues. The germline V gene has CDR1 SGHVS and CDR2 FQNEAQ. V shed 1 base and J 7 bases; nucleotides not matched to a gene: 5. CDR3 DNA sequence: TGTGCCAGCAGCTTAGTGACTAGCGGAAATGAGCAGTACTTC. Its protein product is CASSLVTSGNEQYF.

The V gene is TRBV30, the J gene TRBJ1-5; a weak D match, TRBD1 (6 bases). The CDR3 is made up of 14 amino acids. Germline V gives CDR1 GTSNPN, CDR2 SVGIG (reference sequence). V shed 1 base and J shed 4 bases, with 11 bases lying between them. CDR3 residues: CAWSEQGFNQPQHF. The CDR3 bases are TGTGCCTGGAGTGAACAGGGTTTTAATCAGCCCCAGCATTTT.

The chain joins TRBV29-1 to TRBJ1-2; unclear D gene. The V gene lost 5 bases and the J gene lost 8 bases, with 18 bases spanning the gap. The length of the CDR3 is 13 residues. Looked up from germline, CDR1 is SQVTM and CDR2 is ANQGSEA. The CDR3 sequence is CSVLRTLGGGYTF. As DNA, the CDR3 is TGCAGCGTTCTCCGGACTCTTGGAGGGGGCTACACCTTC.

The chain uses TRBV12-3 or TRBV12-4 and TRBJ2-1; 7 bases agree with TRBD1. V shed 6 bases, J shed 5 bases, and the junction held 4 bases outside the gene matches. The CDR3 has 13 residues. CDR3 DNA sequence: TGTGCCAGCAGCTCGGGACAGAACAATGAGCAGTTCTTC. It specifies CASSSGQNNEQFF.

The CDR3 DNA reads TGCGCCAGCAGCTTGGGCACGGGCACAGATACGCAGTATTTT. Translation gives CASSLGTGTDTQYF. The V call is TRBV5-1, the J call TRBJ2-3; D not certain. V lost 0 bases and J lost 1, with 6 bases in between. Germline V gene sequence: CDR1 SGHRS, CDR2 YFSETQ. The CDR3 totals 14 residues. The full variable domain, completed using reference TRBV5-1 and TRBJ2-3, is KAGVTQTPRYLIKTRGQQVTLSCSPISGHRSVSWYQQTPGQGLQFLFEYFSETQRNKGNFPGRFSGRQFSNSRSEMNVSTLELGDSALYLCASSLGTGTDTQYFGPGTRLTVL.

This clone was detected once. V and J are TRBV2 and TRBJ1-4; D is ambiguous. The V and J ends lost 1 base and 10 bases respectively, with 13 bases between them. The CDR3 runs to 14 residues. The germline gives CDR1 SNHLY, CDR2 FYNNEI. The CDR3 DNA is TGTGCCAGCAGTGAAGAATCAGGTCAGGCAAAACTGTTTTTT. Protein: CASSEESGQAKLFF.

The CDR3, as DNA: TGTGCCAGCAGTGCGGACAGTTCTAGCAATCAGCCCCAGCATTTT. Translation: CASSADSSSNQPQHF. The chain employs TRBV6-4 and TRBJ1-5, with a possible D match to TRBD1 (6 bases). CDR3 size: 15 residues. Germline V lookup: CDR1 MRHNA, CDR2 SNTAGT. The V and J ends lost 4 bases and 0 bases respectively, with 10 bases between them.

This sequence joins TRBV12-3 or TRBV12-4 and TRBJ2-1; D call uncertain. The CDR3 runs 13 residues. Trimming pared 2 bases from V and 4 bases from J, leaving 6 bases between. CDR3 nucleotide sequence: TGTGCCAGCAGTTTACGAGGTTACAATGAGCAGTTCTTC. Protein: CASSLRGYNEQFF.

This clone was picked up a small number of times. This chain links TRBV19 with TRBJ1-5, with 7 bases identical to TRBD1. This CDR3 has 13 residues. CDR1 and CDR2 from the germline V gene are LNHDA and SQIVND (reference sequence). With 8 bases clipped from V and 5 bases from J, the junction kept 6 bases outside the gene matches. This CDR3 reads CASSGDRDQPQHF. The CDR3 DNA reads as TGTGCCAGTTCGGGAGACAGGGATCAGCCCCAGCATTTT. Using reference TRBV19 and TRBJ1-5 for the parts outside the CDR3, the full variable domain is DGGITQSPKYLFRKEGQNVTLSCEQNLNHDAMYWYRQDPGQGLRLIYYSQIVNDFQKGDIAEGYSVSREKKESFPLTVTSAQKNPTAFYLCASSGDRDQPQHFGDGTRLSIL.

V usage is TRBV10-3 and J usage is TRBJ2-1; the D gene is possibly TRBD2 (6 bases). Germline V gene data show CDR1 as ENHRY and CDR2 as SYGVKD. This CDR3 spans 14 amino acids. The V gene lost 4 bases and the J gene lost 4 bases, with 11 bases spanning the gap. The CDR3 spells CAISGLGLYNEQFF. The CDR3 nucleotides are TGTGCCATCAGTGGACTAGGATTATACAATGAGCAGTTCTTC.

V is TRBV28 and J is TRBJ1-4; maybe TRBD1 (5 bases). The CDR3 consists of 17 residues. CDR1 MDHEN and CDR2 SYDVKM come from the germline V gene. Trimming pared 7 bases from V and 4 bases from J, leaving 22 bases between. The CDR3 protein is CASTLISGRGLNEKLFF. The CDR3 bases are TGTGCCAGCACCCTCATCTCGGGGCGGGGCCTTAATGAAAAACTGTTTTTT. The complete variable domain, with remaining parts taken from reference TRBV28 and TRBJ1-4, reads DVKVTQSSRYLVKRTGEKVFLECVQDMDHENMFWYRQDPGLGLRLIYFSYDVKMKEKGDIPEGYSVSREKKERFSLILESASTNQTSMYLCASTLISGRGLNEKLFFGSGTQLSVL.

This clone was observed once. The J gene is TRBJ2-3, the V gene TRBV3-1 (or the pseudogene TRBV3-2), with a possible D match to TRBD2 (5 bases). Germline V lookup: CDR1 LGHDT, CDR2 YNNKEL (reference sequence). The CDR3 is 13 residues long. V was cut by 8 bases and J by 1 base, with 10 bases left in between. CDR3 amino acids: CASCSEGTDTQYF. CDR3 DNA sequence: TGTGCCAGCTGTAGCGAGGGCACAGATACGCAGTATTTT.

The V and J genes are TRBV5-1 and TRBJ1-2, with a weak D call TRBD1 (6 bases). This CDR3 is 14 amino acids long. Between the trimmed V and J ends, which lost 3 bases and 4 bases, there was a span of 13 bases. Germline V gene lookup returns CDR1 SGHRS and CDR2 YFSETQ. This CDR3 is CASSSPGQFYGYTF. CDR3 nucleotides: TGCGCCAGCAGCTCCCCTGGACAGTTCTATGGCTACACCTTC.

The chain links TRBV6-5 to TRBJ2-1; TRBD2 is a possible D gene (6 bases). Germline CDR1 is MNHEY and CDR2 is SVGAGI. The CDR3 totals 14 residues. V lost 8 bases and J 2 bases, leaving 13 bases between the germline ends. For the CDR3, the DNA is TGTGCCAGCGGCCCCGGGACTGCCTACAATGAGCAGTTCTTC. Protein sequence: CASGPGTAYNEQFF.

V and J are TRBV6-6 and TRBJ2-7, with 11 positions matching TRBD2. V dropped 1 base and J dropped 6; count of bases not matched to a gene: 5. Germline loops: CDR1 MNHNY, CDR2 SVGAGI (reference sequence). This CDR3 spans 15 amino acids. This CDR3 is CASSYLAGGLSEQYV. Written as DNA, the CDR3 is TGTGCCAGCAGTTACTTAGCGGGGGGGCTGTCCGAGCAGTACGTC.

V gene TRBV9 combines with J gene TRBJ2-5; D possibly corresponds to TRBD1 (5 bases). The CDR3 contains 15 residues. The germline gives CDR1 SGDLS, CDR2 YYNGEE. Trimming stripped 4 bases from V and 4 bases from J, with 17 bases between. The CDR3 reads CASSPTGSLAETQYF. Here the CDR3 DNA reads TGTGCCAGCAGCCCTACAGGTTCGCTGGCAGAGACCCAGTACTTC.

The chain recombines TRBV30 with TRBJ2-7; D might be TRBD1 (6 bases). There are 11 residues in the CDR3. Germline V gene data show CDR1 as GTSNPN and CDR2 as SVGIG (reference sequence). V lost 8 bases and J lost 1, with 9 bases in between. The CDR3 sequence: CAGGQSYEQYF. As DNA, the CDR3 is TGTGCCGGTGGACAGTCCTACGAGCAGTACTTC.

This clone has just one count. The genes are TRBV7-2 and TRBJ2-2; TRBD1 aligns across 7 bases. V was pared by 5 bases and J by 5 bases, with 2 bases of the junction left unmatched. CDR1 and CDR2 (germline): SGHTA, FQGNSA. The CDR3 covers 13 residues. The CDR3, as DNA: TGTGCCAGCAGCGAACAGGGGACCGGGGAGCTGTTTTTT. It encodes CASSEQGTGELFF.

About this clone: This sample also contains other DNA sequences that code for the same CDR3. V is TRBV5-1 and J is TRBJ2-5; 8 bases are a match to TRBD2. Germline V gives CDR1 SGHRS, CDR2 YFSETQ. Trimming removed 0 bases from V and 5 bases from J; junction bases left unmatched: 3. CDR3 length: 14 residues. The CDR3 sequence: CASSLAGGRETQYF. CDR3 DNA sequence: TGCGCCAGCAGCTTGGCGGGGGGGCGGGAGACCCAGTACTTC.

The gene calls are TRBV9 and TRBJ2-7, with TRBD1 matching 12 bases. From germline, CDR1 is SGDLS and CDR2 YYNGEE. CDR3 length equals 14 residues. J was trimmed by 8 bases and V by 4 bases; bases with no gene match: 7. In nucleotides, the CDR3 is TGTGCCAGCAGCACGGGACAGGGGGCGGGGCAGCAGTACTTC. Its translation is CASSTGQGAGQQYF.

This chain's CDR3 is CASSIRTGTNEQYV. Written as DNA, the CDR3 is TGCGCCAGCAGCATACGGACAGGGACCAACGAGCAGTACGTC. V and J are TRBV5-1 and TRBJ2-7, with 8 bases aligning to TRBD1. CDR1 is SGHRS, CDR2 YFSETQ, per germline. The V and J ends lost 4 bases and 5 bases, in that order; junction bases with no gene match: 8. The CDR3 runs 14 residues.

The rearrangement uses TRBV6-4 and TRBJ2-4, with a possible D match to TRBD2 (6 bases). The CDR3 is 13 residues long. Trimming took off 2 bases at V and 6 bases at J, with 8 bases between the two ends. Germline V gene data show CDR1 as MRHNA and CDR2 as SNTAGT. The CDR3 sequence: CASSDRGGNIQYF. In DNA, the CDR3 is TGTGCCAGCAGTGACAGGGGAGGAAACATTCAGTACTTC.

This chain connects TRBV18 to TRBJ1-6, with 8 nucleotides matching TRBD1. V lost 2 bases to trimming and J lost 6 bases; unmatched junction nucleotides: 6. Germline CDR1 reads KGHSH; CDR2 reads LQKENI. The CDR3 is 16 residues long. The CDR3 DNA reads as TGTGCCAGCTCACCATTCAGCAGGGGGCCTAATTCACCCCTCCACTTT. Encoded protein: CASSPFSRGPNSPLHF.

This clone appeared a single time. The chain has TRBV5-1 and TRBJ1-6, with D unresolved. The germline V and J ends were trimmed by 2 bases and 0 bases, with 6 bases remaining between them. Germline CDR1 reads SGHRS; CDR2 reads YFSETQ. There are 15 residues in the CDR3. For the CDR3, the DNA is TGCGCCAGCAGCTTCGAGAGCTCCTATAATTCACCCCTCCACTTT. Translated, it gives CASSFESSYNSPLHF.

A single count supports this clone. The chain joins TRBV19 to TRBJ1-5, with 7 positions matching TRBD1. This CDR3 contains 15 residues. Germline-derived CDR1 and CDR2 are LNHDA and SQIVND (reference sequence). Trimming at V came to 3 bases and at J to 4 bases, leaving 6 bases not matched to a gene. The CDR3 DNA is TGTGCCAGTAGTATCGGCCGGGACAGAAATCAGCCCCAGCATTTT. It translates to CASSIGRDRNQPQHF.

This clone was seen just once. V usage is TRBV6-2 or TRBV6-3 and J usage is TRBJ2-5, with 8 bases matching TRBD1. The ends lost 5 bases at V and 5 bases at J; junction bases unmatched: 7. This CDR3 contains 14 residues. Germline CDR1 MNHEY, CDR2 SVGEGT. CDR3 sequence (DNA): TGTGCCAGCAGTCGTCAGGGGGCTAGGGAGACCCAGTACTTC. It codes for CASSRQGARETQYF.

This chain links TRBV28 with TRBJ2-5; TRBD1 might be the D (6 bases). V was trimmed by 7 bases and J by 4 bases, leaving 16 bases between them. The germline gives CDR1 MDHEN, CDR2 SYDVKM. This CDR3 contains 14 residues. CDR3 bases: TGTGCCAGCAAGACAGGAATTAGCGTAGAGACCCAGTACTTC. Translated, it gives CASKTGISVETQYF. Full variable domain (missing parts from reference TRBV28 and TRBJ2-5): DVKVTQSSRYLVKRTGEKVFLECVQDMDHENMFWYRQDPGLGLRLIYFSYDVKMKEKGDIPEGYSVSREKKERFSLILESASTNQTSMYLCASKTGISVETQYFGPGTRLLVL.

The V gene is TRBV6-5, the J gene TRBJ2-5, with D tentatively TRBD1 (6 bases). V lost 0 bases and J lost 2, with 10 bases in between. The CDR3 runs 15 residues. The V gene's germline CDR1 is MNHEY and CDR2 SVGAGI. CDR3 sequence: CASSYSGTKQETQYF. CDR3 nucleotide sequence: TGTGCCAGCAGTTACTCAGGGACAAAGCAAGAGACCCAGTACTTC.

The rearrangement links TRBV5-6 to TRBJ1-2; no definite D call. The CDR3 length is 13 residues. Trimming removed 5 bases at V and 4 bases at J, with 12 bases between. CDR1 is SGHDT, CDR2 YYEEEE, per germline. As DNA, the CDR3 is TGTGCCAGCAGGGCCAGGCCTTCCTATGGCTACACCTTC. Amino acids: CASRARPSYGYTF.

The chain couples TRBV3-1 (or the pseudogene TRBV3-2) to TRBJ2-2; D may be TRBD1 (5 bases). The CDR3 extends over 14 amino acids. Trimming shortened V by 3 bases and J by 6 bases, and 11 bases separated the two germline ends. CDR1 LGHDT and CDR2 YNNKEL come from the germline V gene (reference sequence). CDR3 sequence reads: CASSHGRVSGELFF. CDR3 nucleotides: TGTGCCAGCAGCCACGGCAGGGTATCCGGGGAGCTGTTTTTT.

CDR3 loop: CASSSRGGRGGNEKLFF. CDR3 in DNA: TGTGCCAGCAGTTCAAGAGGCGGCAGGGGTGGTAATGAAAAACTGTTTTTT. This chain links TRBV7-9 with TRBJ1-4; possibly TRBD1 for D (6 bases). Looked up from germline, CDR1 is SEHNR and CDR2 is FQNEAQ (reference sequence). V was pared by 6 bases and J by 4 bases, with 21 bases between. The CDR3 covers 17 residues.

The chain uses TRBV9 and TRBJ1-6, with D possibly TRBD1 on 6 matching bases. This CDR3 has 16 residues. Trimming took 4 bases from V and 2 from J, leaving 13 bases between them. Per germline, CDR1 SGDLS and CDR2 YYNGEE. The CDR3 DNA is TGTGCCAGCAGCCCACTAGGGGGAACCTATAATTCACCCCTCCACTTT. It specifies CASSPLGGTYNSPLHF.